The next 10 T cell receptor beta chains were all read from a single sample in a study of blood T cell repertoires in COVID-19. The table came from immunoSEQ multiplex PCR; TCRdb's copy has only in-frame clones and leaves some out. The data show around 130,000 clones, with roughly 84% seen just once and 17% held by the top ten. The specimen was peripheral blood. The origin of the receptors is a woman of 80 years or more with acute or convalescent COVID-19.

This clone showed up just a few times. J is TRBJ2-3 and V is TRBV7-2, with D maybe TRBD1 (5 bases). This CDR3 spans 15 amino acids. Per the germline V gene, CDR1 is SGHTA and CDR2 is FQGNSA. Deletions cut 5 bases from V and 7 bases from J, with 19 bases between. Written as DNA, the CDR3 is TGTGCCAGCAGCCAAAGAGGACACCAATCCTATACGCAGTATTTT. Amino acids: CASSQRGHQSYTQYF.

The chain links TRBV10-3 to TRBJ2-7; 9 bases align to TRBD1. Germline values: CDR1 ENHRY, CDR2 SYGVKD. The CDR3 loop spans 13 amino acids. V lost 10 bases, J lost 4 bases, and 8 bases stayed unmatched. This CDR3 reads CATQTGGGYEQYF. The CDR3 DNA sequence: TGTGCCACCCAGACAGGGGGAGGGTACGAGCAGTACTTC.

The V and J genes are TRBV2 and TRBJ2-7; 7 bases align to TRBD2. J gave up 0 bases and V 8 bases, and 4 bases lay outside the gene matches. The CDR3 loop spans 13 amino acids. Germline assignment: CDR1 SNHLY and CDR2 FYNNEI. CDR3 nucleotide sequence: TGTGCCAGCGTAGCGGGTAACTCCTACGAGCAGTACTTC. Translating it yields CASVAGNSYEQYF. The complete variable domain, with remaining parts taken from reference TRBV2 and TRBJ2-7, reads EPEVTQTPSHQVTQMGQEVILRCVPISNHLYFYWYRQILGQKVEFLVSFYNNEISEKSEIFDDQFSVERPDGSNFTLKIRSTKLEDSAMYFCASVAGNSYEQYFGPGTRLTVT.

This clone was recorded once. The rearrangement links TRBV29-1 to TRBJ2-7, with 7 positions matching TRBD1. The V gene's germline CDR1 is SQVTM and CDR2 ANQGSEA. This CDR3 contains 13 residues. V shed 1 base and J 3 bases; nucleotides not matched to a gene: 3. DNA of the CDR3: TGCAGCGTTGAAGTCCGACAGGGCTACGAGCAGTACTTC. Its protein is CSVEVRQGYEQYF.

CDR3: CASSRDIQQFF. The CDR3 coding sequence is TGTGCCAGCAGCCGTGACATCCAGCAGTTCTTC. V gene TRBV5-4 combines with J gene TRBJ2-1; D not resolved. Germline CDR1 and CDR2: SGHNT and YYREEE (reference sequence). This CDR3 contains 11 residues. Trimming cost V 4 bases and J 11 bases, with 10 bases left between them.

The chain joins TRBV7-8 to TRBJ2-7; D is uncertain. The CDR3 runs to 12 residues. Germline lookup yields CDR1 SGHVS and CDR2 FQNEAQ. The V end lost 2 bases, the J end lost 4 bases, and 6 bases lay between the germline ends. For the CDR3, the DNA is TGTGCCAGCAGCTTACTAGGTTACGAGCAGTACTTC. It encodes CASSLLGYEQYF.

The genes are TRBV5-1 and TRBJ1-1; tentative D call: TRBD1 (5 bases). V was shortened by 5 bases and J by 4 bases, with 18 bases between the two germline ends. The CDR3 loop spans 15 amino acids. Germline CDR1 and CDR2: SGHRS and YFSETQ. The CDR3 DNA follows: TGCGCCAGCAGATGGGACGGGACGGAGGGCACTGAAGCTTTCTTT. Translation gives CASRWDGTEGTEAFF.

The chain recombines TRBV4-1 with TRBJ2-2; 9 bases match TRBD2. This CDR3 comprises 19 residues. The V segment lost 0 bases and the J segment 5 bases; nucleotides outside the gene matches: 13. Per the germline V gene, CDR1 is MGHRA and CDR2 is YSYEKL. The CDR3 DNA reads TGCGCCAGCAGCCAAGACCAGGGGCTAGCGGGAAGAGGGACCGGGGAGCTGTTTTTT. Translated: CASSQDQGLAGRGTGELFF.

The chain uses TRBV29-1 and TRBJ2-2; 11 nucleotides line up with TRBD1. CDR1 is SQVTM and CDR2 is ANQGSEA in the germline V gene. J gave up 6 bases and V 5 bases, and 5 bases lay outside the gene matches. The CDR3 consists of 14 residues. The CDR3 reads CSVSGTGGAGELFF. CDR3 DNA sequence: TGCAGCGTTTCCGGGACAGGGGGTGCCGGGGAGCTGTTTTTT.

The chain carries TRBV18 and TRBJ2-3, with D possibly being TRBD2 (6 bases). The V end was cut by 3 bases, the J end by 1 base, with 20 bases between. CDR1 is KGHSH, CDR2 LQKENI, per germline. The CDR3 consists of 18 residues. CDR3 amino acids: CASSPFRDAGPGTDTQYF. DNA for the CDR3: TGTGCCAGCTCACCTTTTCGGGACGCGGGACCGGGCACAGATACGCAGTATTTT.